The 19 T cell receptor beta chains listed next were all sequenced from one sample in a study of tumor-infiltrating lymphocytes in primary liver carcinoma. Blood RNA originated from unsorted whole blood, with germline DNA additionally extracted. The template, around 540 ng total RNA, yielded TCR beta cDNA made with a constant-region primer. Slightly modified ARM-PCR with three nested multiplex PCR rounds yielded TCR beta libraries. The first two PCR rounds, approximately 11 cycles each, used TRBV1-TRBV30 forward primers and a C-beta reverse primer. TCRdb analysed the multiplex PCR reads with MiXCR anew, one entry per CDR3 protein. This sample has more than 150,000 distinct CDR3 sequences; roughly 60% occur once, and the top ten carry 72%. Sample: peripheral blood. All receptors derive from a man aged 35 to 55 with primary liver carcinoma and hepatitis B virus infection.

The chain has TRBV6-6 and TRBJ1-6; TRBD1 might be the D (5 bases). With 2 bases removed from V and 6 bases from J, the gap between germline ends came to 11 bases. Germline V gene data show CDR1 as MNHNY and CDR2 as SVGAGI (reference sequence). This CDR3 is built from 15 residues. The DNA for the CDR3 is TGTGCCAGCAGTTACAGACAGAGTAGTAATTCACCCCTCCACTTT. Translated: CASSYRQSSNSPLHF.

This clonotype was detected many times. The chain links TRBV29-1 to TRBJ1-1, with a weak D call TRBD1 (6 bases). The length of the CDR3 is 14 residues. CDR1 and CDR2 (germline): SQVTM, ANQGSEA. With 5 bases removed from V and 4 bases from J, the gap between germline ends came to 17 bases. CDR3 DNA: TGCAGCGTTACTCTGGGGGCTTTGGGCACTGAAGCTTTCTTT. Protein: CSVTLGALGTEAFF.

This clonotype was observed a handful of times. The V gene is TRBV12-3 or TRBV12-4, the J gene TRBJ2-1; TRBD2 matches 9 bases. With 2 bases clipped from V and 9 bases from J, the junction kept 8 bases outside the gene matches. This CDR3 has 15 residues. The CDR3 sequence is CASSLQGSGSGEQFF. The DNA of the CDR3 is TGTGCCAGCAGTTTACAGGGTAGCGGGAGTGGTGAGCAGTTCTTC.

This clonotype was seen once. The CDR3 end shows no conserved phenylalanine or tryptophan, and so a read error is likely. The chain is built from TRBV6-6 and TRBJ2-2, with 9 nucleotides matching TRBD1. This CDR3 is 13 amino acids long. The V gene end was trimmed by 5 bases and the J gene end by 7 bases; junction bases not matched to a gene: 2. The germline V gene has CDR1 MNHNY and CDR2 SVGAGI (reference sequence). Here the CDR3 DNA reads TGTGCCAGCAGTGGACAGGGGTACGGGGAGCTGTTTTCT. Protein sequence: CASSGQGYGELFS.

About this clonotype itself: A much larger clone differs by one base, so this may be a read error. The chain carries TRBV29-1 and TRBJ2-5; a weak D match, TRBD1 (5 bases). This CDR3 contains 16 residues. Trimming stripped 4 bases from V and 5 bases from J, with 23 bases between. Looked up from germline, CDR1 is SQVTM and CDR2 is ANQGSEA. The CDR3 spells CSVGDWGRAELETQYF. The CDR3 nucleotides read TGCAGCGTTGGAGATTGGGGCAGGGCAGAGTTGGAGACCCAGTACTTC.

This clonotype was recorded a few times. J is TRBJ2-3 and V is TRBV10-3; D is undetermined. The germline V gene has CDR1 ENHRY and CDR2 SYGVKD. The CDR3 spans 12 residues. Trimming removed 0 bases from V and 6 bases from J, with 4 bases in between. Here the CDR3 reads CAISESLDTQYF. The CDR3 bases are TGTGCCATCAGTGAGTCTTTGGATACGCAGTATTTT.

The chain couples TRBV7-8 to TRBJ2-7; no reliable D call. From germline, CDR1 is SGHVS and CDR2 FQNEAQ. The CDR3 is 14 residues long. V lost 5 bases and J lost 0, with 11 bases in between. The chain's CDR3 is CASSRDGISYEQYF. DNA for the CDR3: TGTGCCAGCAGCCGAGACGGTATCTCCTACGAGCAGTACTTC. The variable domain in full, with the rest retrieved from reference TRBV7-8 and TRBJ2-7, is GAGVSQSPRYKVAKRGQDVALRCDPISGHVSLFWYQQALGQGPEFLTYFQNEAQLDKSGLPSDRFFAERPEGSVSTLKIQRTQQEDSAVYLCASSRDGISYEQYFGPGTRLTVT.

This clonotype was observed a handful of times. This sequence joins TRBV30 and TRBJ2-1, with TRBD2 as a possible D gene (5 bases). This CDR3 has 14 amino acids. Germline CDR1 is GTSNPN and CDR2 is SVGIG (reference sequence). The ends were cut back, 4 bases at V and 5 bases at J, with 15 bases in the middle. The CDR3 nucleotides read TGTGCCTGGAAAGTGAGAGCGGAAGACAATGAGCAGTTCTTC. Its protein product is CAWKVRAEDNEQFF.

This clonotype was observed a handful of times. This CDR3 is CASRFQGTLSYEQYF. Written as DNA, the CDR3 is TGCGCCAGCAGGTTCCAGGGGACGCTTTCCTACGAGCAGTACTTC. The chain couples TRBV5-1 to TRBJ2-7; possible D gene TRBD1, 6 bases. V was pared by 5 bases and J by 1 base, with 16 bases between. The CDR3 spans 15 residues. Germline loops: CDR1 SGHRS, CDR2 YFSETQ.

V usage is TRBV4-2 and J usage is TRBJ2-4; TRBD2 agrees at 8 bases. V shed 3 bases and J 6 bases; nucleotides not matched to a gene: 10. This CDR3 is built from 16 residues. In germline, CDR1 is LGHNA, CDR2 YNFKEQ. The CDR3 loop is CASSQDGLAASNIQYF. For the CDR3, the DNA is TGTGCCAGCAGCCAGGACGGACTAGCTGCGTCAAACATTCAGTACTTC.

CDR3 residues: CASSPSMGGGGYGYTF. The CDR3, as DNA: TGTGCCAGCAGCCCTTCCATGGGCGGGGGCGGATATGGCTACACCTTC. The chain is built from TRBV7-9 and TRBJ1-2, with D maybe TRBD1 (6 bases). This CDR3 is 16 amino acids long. Germline CDR1 and CDR2: SEHNR and FQNEAQ (reference sequence). Deletions cut 5 bases from V and 5 bases from J, with 21 bases between.

This clonotype was found a few times. This chain connects TRBV4-2 to TRBJ1-2; D might be TRBD1 (5 bases). The CDR3 extends over 16 amino acids. V was cut by 5 bases and J by 4 bases, with 20 bases left in between. Germline CDR1 is LGHNA and CDR2 is YNFKEQ. This chain's CDR3 is CASSLPFSRGTYGYTF. As DNA, the CDR3 is TGTGCCAGCAGCTTGCCCTTTTCGCGGGGGACCTATGGCTACACCTTC.

CDR3 amino acids: CAWRDRGLSTDTQYF. CDR3 DNA: TGTGCCTGGAGAGATAGAGGATTAAGCACAGATACGCAGTATTTT. The chain has TRBV30 and TRBJ2-3; D is unresolved. The germline V gene has CDR1 GTSNPN and CDR2 SVGIG (reference sequence). CDR3 length: 15 amino acids. The V end lost 3 bases, the J end lost 0 bases, and 13 bases lay between the germline ends.

Concerning this clonotype itself: Since a much larger clone is just one base distant, this may be a read error. The rearrangement uses TRBV11-3 and TRBJ2-7; 8 bases are a match to TRBD2. This CDR3 has 15 residues. Per the germline V gene, CDR1 is SGHNT and CDR2 is YENEEA. Trimming at V came to 2 bases and at J to 4 bases, leaving 7 bases not matched to a gene. CDR3 sequence (DNA): TGTGCCAGCAGCTTAAACCCGGGAGGGGGGTACGAGCAGTACTTC. Protein sequence: CASSLNPGGGYEQYF.

V gene TRBV6-6 combines with J gene TRBJ2-7; TRBD2 aligns across 7 bases. V dropped 7 bases and J dropped 7; count of bases not matched to a gene: 10. This CDR3 is built from 13 residues. Germline V gene data show CDR1 as MNHNY and CDR2 as SVGAGI (reference sequence). The CDR3 nucleotides read TGTGCCAGCACCGGGGGGACCAACGGGGAGCAGTACTTC. Encoded protein: CASTGGTNGEQYF.

The V call is TRBV6-5, the J call TRBJ1-2; unclear D gene. CDR1 is MNHEY and CDR2 is SVGAGI in the germline V gene. The length of the CDR3 is 15 residues. With 0 bases removed from V and 4 bases from J, the gap between germline ends came to 12 bases. Written as DNA, the CDR3 is TGTGCCAGCAGTTACTCGGTCGTGGGCGCCTATGGCTACACCTTC. Translation gives CASSYSVVGAYGYTF.

The V and J genes are TRBV11-2 and TRBJ2-7; 10 bases are a match to TRBD2. V was clipped by 4 bases and J by 3 bases; unmatched bases: 9. The CDR3 spans 16 residues. Germline V gene lookup returns CDR1 SGHAT and CDR2 FQNNGV. The CDR3 loop is CASSSTGVAGGYEQYF. Written as DNA, the CDR3 is TGTGCCAGCAGCTCGACCGGGGTAGCGGGAGGCTACGAGCAGTACTTC.

This clonotype was seen many times. The V gene is TRBV11-3, the J gene TRBJ2-7; TRBD1 aligns across 7 bases. Trimming removed 5 bases from V and 7 bases from J; junction bases left unmatched: 14. The CDR3 is 15 residues long. Germline V gene data show CDR1 as SGHNT and CDR2 as YENEEA. The CDR3 loop is CASSASPTGRGEQYF. The CDR3 region has the DNA TGTGCCAGCAGCGCGTCCCCGACAGGGAGAGGGGAGCAGTACTTC.

As concerns this clonotype: A much larger clone is a single base away; this may be a read error. The chain combines TRBV12-5 with TRBJ2-2; D is tentatively TRBD1 or TRBD2 (5 bases each). Per the germline V gene, CDR1 is LGHNT and CDR2 is FRNRAP. This CDR3 contains 12 residues. The CDR3 sequence is CASGARDGEMFF. DNA for the CDR3: TGTGCTAGTGGTGCCCGGGACGGGGAGATGTTTTTT.